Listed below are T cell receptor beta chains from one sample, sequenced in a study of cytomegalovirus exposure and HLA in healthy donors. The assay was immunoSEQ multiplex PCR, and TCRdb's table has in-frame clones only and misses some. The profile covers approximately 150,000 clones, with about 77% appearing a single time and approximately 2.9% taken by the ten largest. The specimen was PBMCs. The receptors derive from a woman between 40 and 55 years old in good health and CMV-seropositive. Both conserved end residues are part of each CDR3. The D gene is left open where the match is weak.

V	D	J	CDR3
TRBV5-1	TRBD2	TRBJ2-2	CASSLVGTSVTGELFF
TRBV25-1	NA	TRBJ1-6	CASSESRDSPLHF
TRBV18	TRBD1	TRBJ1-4	CASSPDRVPNEKLFF
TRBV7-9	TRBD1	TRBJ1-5	CASSLGTGINQPQHF
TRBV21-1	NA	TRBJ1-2	CASSEERGLSNYGYTF
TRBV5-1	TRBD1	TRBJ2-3	CASSGGQGAATDTQYF
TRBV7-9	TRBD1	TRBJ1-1	CASSLETGFTEAFF
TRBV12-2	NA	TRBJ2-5	CASRLRLAGGVSETQYF
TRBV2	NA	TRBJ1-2	CASLGLEGGISGYTF
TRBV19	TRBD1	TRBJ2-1	CASIGTGQNEQFF
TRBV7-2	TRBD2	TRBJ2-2	CASSLLAGGHTGELFF
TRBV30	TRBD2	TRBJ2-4	CAWSTRTSGRRSIQYF
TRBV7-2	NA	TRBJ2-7	CASSLGFGNEQYF
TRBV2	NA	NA	CASTPRWEGDEQYF
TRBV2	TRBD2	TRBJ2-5	CASRTSGRAQETQYF
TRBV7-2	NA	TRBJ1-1	CASSLLSGNTEAFF
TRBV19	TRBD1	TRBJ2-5	CASSTPRDRGRETQYF
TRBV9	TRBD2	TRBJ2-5	CASSGSLAGRETQYF
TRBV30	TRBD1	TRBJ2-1	CAWTEGTGLFNEQFF
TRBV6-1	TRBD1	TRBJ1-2	CASRKTGNFYGYTF
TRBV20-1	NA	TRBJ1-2	CSAKGAEGYTF
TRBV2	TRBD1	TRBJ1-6	CASSERDRGQGSPLHF
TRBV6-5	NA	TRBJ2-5	CASSTGVTETQYF
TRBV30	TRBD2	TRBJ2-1	CAWSGGGDEQFF
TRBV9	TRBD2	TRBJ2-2	CASSPQGRAGVIVGELFF
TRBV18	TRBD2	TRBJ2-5	CASSPKRRGGPQETQYF
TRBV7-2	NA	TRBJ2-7	CASSLDRDIWYEQYF
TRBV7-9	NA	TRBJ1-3	CASTETGSGNTIYF
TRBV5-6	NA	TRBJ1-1	CASRLLDRMNTEAFF
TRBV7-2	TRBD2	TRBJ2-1	CASSLGQGGYNEQFF
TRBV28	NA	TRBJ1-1	CASSPGQKLNTEAFF
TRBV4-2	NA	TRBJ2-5	CASSQERIGASSGQETQYF
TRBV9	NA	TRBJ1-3	CASSPQDFIGNTIYF
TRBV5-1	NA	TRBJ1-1	CASSLVPGKNTEAFF
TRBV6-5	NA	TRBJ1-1	CASREGTEAFF
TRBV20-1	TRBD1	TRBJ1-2	CSALQGSGYTF
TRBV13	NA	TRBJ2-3	CASGLGFSDTQYF
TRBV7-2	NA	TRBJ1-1	CASSLDGREAFF
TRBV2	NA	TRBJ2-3	CASSDIRDTQYF
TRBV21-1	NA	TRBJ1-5	CASTYAGSSNQPQHF
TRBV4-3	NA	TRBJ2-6	CASSSTSSGANVLTF
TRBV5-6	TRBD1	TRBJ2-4	CASSQTGVSKNIQYF
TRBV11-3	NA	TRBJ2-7	CASEPPRSRDYEQYF
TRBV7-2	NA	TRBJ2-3	CASSLVSVPTDTQYF
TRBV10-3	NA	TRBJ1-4	CAISESPGLGEKLFF
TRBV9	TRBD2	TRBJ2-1	CASRLAGWQFF